These 7 T cell receptor beta chains were sequenced from one sample in a study of CD8+ T cells in alopecia areata. Once RNA had been extracted, it was reverse transcribed into cDNA to act as the sequencing template. Profiling relied on immunoSEQ multiplex PCR, and the TCRdb table lists in-frame clones only, not all of them. The data show more than 250,000 clones, with none appearing a single time. Cells that came from pooled cutaneous lymph nodes were sorted using CD4, CD8alpha, NKG2D, NKG2ACE and other markers. Sequencing was carried out using CD4+ T cells sorted from a lymph node. Receptors were obtained from a C3H/HeJ mouse with alopecia areata. The mouse strain carries the MHC haplotype H2-k.

Note on this clone: Gene names are the mouse ones. The CDR3 goes on 4 residues after the read ends, and that part is filled in from the germline J gene. This chain links TRBV19 with TRBJ2-7, with 14 bases that match TRBD2. Germline CDR1 FNHDT, CDR2 SITEND (reference sequence). The CDR3 consists of 15 residues. The CDR3 loop reads CASSIRDWGGDEQYF. The DNA read from the CDR3 is TGTGCCAGCAGTATTCGGGACTGGGGGGGCGAT.

This clone was detected only a few times. Genes and germline are mouse. The read comes to an end 4 residues before the CDR3 does, leaving the germline J gene to fill in the end. The chain couples TRBV5 to TRBJ2-2, with TRBD1 as a possible D gene (5 bases). Trimming pared 5 bases from V and 1 base from J, leaving 8 bases between. Germline lookup yields CDR1 LGHNA and CDR2 YNLKQL (reference sequence). The CDR3 has 14 residues. CDR3 DNA (partial): TGTGCCAGCAGCTCGACAGTAAACACCGGG. Its protein is CASSSTVNTG. The whole CDR3 region reads CASSSTVNTGQLYF.

This clone was observed a few times. Gene labels here are mouse ones. Partial CDR3 DNA: TGTGCCAGCAGTGATAGGGCAGGGGGCTATGCT. Translated, it gives CASSDRAGGYA. The whole CDR3 protein is CASSDRAGGYAEQFF. The chain is built from TRBV13-1 and TRBJ2-1, with 7 bases identical to TRBD1. The CDR3 is cut off 4 residues early in the read; its end comes from the germline J gene. The length of the CDR3 is 15 residues. In germline, CDR1 is NSHNY, CDR2 SYGAGN. V gave up 1 base and J gave up 3 bases; unmatched junction bases: 4.

For this clone: Mouse names are used for the genes. The CDR3 end falls 4 residues outside the read, so it is completed with the germline J gene. This chain connects TRBV19 to TRBJ2-5; maybe TRBD1 (6 bases). Germline CDR1 reads FNHDT; CDR2 reads SITEND (reference sequence). V was shortened by 6 bases and J by 0 bases, with 8 bases between the two germline ends. The CDR3 spans 13 residues. CDR3: CASMGQNQDTQYF. CDR3 DNA, as far as it was read: TGTGCCAGCATGGGACAAAACCAAGAC. Full variable domain (rest looked up from reference TRBV19 and TRBJ2-5): GGIITQTPKFLIGQEGQKLTLKCQQNFNHDTMYWYRQDSGKGLRLIYYSITENDLQKGDLSEGYDASREKKSSFSLTVTSAQKNEMAVFLCASMGQNQDTQYFGPGTRLLVL.

This clone was seen more than once but under ten times. The genes and germline here are from mouse. The CDR3 goes on 4 residues after the read ends, and that part is filled in from the germline J gene. The chain has TRBV19 and TRBJ2-1; D perhaps matches TRBD1 (6 bases). The germline V gene encodes CDR1 FNHDT and CDR2 SITEND (reference sequence). The CDR3 totals 13 residues. The V and J ends lost 7 bases and 4 bases respectively, with 12 bases between them. The covered CDR3 bases are TGTGCCAGCCGCACCGGGACATATGCT. Protein sequence: CASRTGTYA. The CDR3 in full is CASRTGTYAEQFF.

In this sample, this clone turned up many times. The germline and genes are mouse ones. The CDR3 extends 4 residues past the end of the read, so its final part is completed from the germline J gene. At the DNA level, this CDR3 is encoded by other sequences in the same sample as well. The chain joins TRBV1 to TRBJ2-2; perhaps TRBD1 as D (5 bases). Trimming cost V 1 base and J 0 bases, with 6 bases left between them. The CDR3 covers 15 residues. Germline CDR1 reads NSQYPW; CDR2 reads LRSPGD (reference sequence). CDR3 loop: CTCSAGTTNTGQLYF. CDR3 DNA (partial): TGCACCTGCAGTGCAGGGACAACAAACACCGGG.

This clone appeared a few times. Any gene name here is a mouse gene name. The read halts 4 residues ahead of the CDR3 end, with the missing end drawn from the germline J gene. This sequence joins TRBV19 and TRBJ2-5; no firm D call. The CDR3 is 13 amino acids. Trimming left V 6 bases short and J 0 bases short, with 8 bases between. Germline CDR1 reads FNHDT; CDR2 reads SITEND (reference sequence). The covered CDR3 bases are TGTGCCAGCACCTTCCGTAACCAAGAC. It translates to CASTFRNQD. The entire CDR3 protein reads CASTFRNQDTQYF.